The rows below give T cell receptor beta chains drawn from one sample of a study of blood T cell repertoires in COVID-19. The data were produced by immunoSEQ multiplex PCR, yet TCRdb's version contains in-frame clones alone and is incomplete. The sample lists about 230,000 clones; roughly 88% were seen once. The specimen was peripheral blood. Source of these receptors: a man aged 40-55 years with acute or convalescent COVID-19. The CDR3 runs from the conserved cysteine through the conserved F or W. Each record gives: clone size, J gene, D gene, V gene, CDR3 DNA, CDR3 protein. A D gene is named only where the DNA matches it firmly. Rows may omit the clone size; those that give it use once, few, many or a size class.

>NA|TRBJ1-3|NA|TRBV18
TGTGCCAGCTCATCAGGAAGACCGATCTCTGGAAACACCATATATTTT
CASSSGRPISGNTIYF
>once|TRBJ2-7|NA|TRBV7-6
TGTGCCAGCAGCTTAGGGGGCGGGGGCGGAGGATCGTACGAGCAGTACTTC
CASSLGGGGGGSYEQYF
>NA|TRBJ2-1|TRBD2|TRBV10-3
TGTGCCATAGCGGGAGAACCCTACAATGAGCAGTTCTTC
CAIAGEPYNEQFF
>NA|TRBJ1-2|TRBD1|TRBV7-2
TGTGCCAGCAGCTTATCCACAGGGGGACGGGCCTATGGCTACACCTTC
CASSLSTGGRAYGYTF
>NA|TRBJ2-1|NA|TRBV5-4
TGTGCCAGCAGCCCGACTACGAATGAGCAGTTCTTC
CASSPTTNEQFF
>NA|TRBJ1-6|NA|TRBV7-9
TGTGCCAGCAGCTCAAATAATTCACCCCTCCACTTT
CASSSNNSPLHF
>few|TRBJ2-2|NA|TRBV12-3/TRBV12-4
TGTGCCAGCAGTTTCTCTCGGGAGCTGTTTTTT
CASSFSRELFF
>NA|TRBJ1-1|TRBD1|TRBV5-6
TGTGCCAGCAGCCCGGACAGGGCCCGGAGGGGCACTGAAGCTTTCTTT
CASSPDRARRGTEAFF
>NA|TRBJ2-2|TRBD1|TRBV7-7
TGTGCCAGCAGCTCCCCGACAGGGCTCTATACCGGGGAGCTGTTTTTT
CASSSPTGLYTGELFF
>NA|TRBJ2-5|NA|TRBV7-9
TGTGCCAGCAGCTTAGTCAGCCAAGAGACCCAGTACTTC
CASSLVSQETQYF
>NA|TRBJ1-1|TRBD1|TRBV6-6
TGTGCCAGCAACCTACAGGGGTGGACTGAAGCTTTCTTT
CASNLQGWTEAFF
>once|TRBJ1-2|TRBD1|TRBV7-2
TGTGCCAGCAGCGACCGGGACAGGGGAAGAAGGAAGGATGGCTACACCTTC
CASSDRDRGRRKDGYTF
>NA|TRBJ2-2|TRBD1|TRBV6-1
TGTGCCAGCAGTGGGTGGACAGGGGCCAACACCGGGGAGCTGTTTTTT
CASSGWTGANTGELFF
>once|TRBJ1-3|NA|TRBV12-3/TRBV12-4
TGTGCCAGCAGTTTGTCTTCTGGAAACACCATATATTTT
CASSLSSGNTIYF
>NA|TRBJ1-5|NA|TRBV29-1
TGCAGCGTTGAGGGGGACACTCATCCTCAGCCCCAGCATTTT
CSVEGDTHPQPQHF
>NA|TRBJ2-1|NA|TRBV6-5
TGTGCCAGCAGGATCCAGGGGGGATCCTACAATGAGCAGTTCTTC
CASRIQGGSYNEQFF
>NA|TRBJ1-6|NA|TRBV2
TGTGCCAGCGAGGCAGGGGCCAATTCACCCCTCCACTTT
CASEAGANSPLHF
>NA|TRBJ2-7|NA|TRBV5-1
TGCGCCAGCTACGCTCGGGAAAGCTCCTACGAGCAGTACTTC
CASYARESSYEQYF
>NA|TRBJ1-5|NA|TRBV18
TGTGCCAGCTCAGACACAGGTAATCAGCCCCAGCATTTT
CASSDTGNQPQHF
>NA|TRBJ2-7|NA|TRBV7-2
TGTGCCAGCTCCCTAGGGGGGGTCCGTTCCGAGCAGTACTTC
CASSLGGVRSEQYF
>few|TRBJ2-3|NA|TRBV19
TGTGCCAGCAGATCAGGATTAGAGGGAGATACGCAGTATTTT
CASRSGLEGDTQYF
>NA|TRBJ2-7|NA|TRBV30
TGTGCCTGGAGTGTGCAGGGGAAGCAGTACTTC
CAWSVQGKQYF
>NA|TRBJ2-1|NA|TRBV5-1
TGCGCCAGCAGCTTGGACCGGGTATCCTACAATGAGCAGTTCTTC
CASSLDRVSYNEQFF
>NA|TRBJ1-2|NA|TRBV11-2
TGTGCCAGCAGCTTACACCAGAGGGCTAGCTATGGCTACACCTTC
CASSLHQRASYGYTF
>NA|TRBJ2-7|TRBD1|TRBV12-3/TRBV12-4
TGTGCCAGCAGTTTAAGACAGGGCTACGAGCAGTACTTC
CASSLRQGYEQYF
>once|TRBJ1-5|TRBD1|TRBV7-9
TGTGCCAGCAGCCACACAGGGGGAAGTGGCAATCAGCCCCAGCATTTT
CASSHTGGSGNQPQHF
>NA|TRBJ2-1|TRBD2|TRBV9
TGTGCCAGCAGCCTTCGTACTAGCGGAGCCCGTAATGAGCAGTTCTTC
CASSLRTSGARNEQFF
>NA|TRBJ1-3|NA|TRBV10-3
TGTGCCATCAGTGAGTTCAACAGGGATCTCGGAAACACCATATATTTT
CAISEFNRDLGNTIYF
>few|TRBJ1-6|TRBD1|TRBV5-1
TGCGCCAGCAGCTCCGGGACAGGGAGGACACCCCTCCACTTT
CASSSGTGRTPLHF
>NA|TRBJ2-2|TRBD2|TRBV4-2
TGTGCCAGCAGCCAAGGACCTAGCGGGAGCCCCGGGGAGCTGTTTTTT
CASSQGPSGSPGELFF
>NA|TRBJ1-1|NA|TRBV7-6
TGTGCCAGCAGCCGCGAGGCATCGAACACTGAAGCTTTCTTT
CASSREASNTEAFF
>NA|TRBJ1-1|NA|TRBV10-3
TGTGCCATCAGTGCTTCGGCAGGGGAAACTATGAACACTGAAGCTTTCTTT
CAISASAGETMNTEAFF
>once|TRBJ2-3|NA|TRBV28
TGTGCCAGCACGCGGAGGCCCACCCTAAGGAAAGATACGCAGTATTTT
CASTRRPTLRKDTQYF
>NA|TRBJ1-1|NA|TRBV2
TGTGCCAGCACTTCGGGCCGCGGGAGCTCTGAAGCTTTCTTT
CASTSGRGSSEAFF
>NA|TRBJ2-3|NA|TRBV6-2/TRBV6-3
TGTGCCAGCAGTTACGGAGTGGGGGGTACGCAGTATTTT
CASSYGVGGTQYF
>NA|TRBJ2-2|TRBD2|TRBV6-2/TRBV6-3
TGTGCCAGCAGCTATAGCGGGAGGTTGAACACCGGGGAGCTGTTTTTT
CASSYSGRLNTGELFF
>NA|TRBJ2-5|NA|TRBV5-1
TGCGCCAGCAGCTTGGTAGGAGCGGGTTTACAAGAGACCCAGTACTTC
CASSLVGAGLQETQYF
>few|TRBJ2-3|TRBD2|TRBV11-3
TGTGCCAGCAGCTGGGAGGGCCGTAACACAGATACGCAGTATTTT
CASSWEGRNTDTQYF
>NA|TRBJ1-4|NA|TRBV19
TGTGCCAGTACCCTAAGTCGGGGTACGGGTGAAAAACTGTTTTTT
CASTLSRGTGEKLFF
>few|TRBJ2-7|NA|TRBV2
TGTGCCAGCAGCCGACAATACGAGCAGTACTTC
CASSRQYEQYF
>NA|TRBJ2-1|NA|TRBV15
TGTGCCACCAGCAGGACCCCAAGGGTGGGTGAGGGTTCCTACAATGAGCAGTTCTTC
CATSRTPRVGEGSYNEQFF
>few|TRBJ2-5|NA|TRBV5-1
TGCGCCAGCAGCTTGGGCGGGGCAGAGCTACAAGAGACCCAGTACTTC
CASSLGGAELQETQYF
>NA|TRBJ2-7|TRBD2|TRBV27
TGTGCCAGCAGCCGGCGAGCGGGAGTTGGCTACGAGCAGTACTTC
CASSRRAGVGYEQYF
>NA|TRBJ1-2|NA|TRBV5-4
TGTGCCAGCAGCTATGGCGGGGGGCAGGATCCCTATGGCTACACCTTC
CASSYGGGQDPYGYTF
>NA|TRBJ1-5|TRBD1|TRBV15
TGTGCCACCAGCAGAGATCTACAGGGGAATCAGCCCCAGCATTTT
CATSRDLQGNQPQHF
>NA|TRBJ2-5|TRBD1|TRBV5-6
TGTGCCAGCAGCTGGGGGACAGGGGGCGTTTTTGAGACCCAGTACTTC
CASSWGTGGVFETQYF
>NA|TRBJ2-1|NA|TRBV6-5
TGTGCCAGCAGTTACTTGTCAAACTACAATGAGCAGTTCTTC
CASSYLSNYNEQFF
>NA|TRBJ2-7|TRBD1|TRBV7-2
TGTGCCAGCAGCCCGACAGGGTTTACCGAGCAGTACTTC
CASSPTGFTEQYF
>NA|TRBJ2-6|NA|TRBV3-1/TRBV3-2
TGTGCCAGCACCCCAGCGGGTGGGGCCAACGTCCTGACTTTC
CASTPAGGANVLTF
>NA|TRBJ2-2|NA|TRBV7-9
TGTGCCAGCAGCTTAATCCCAGGGGCCGAGACCGGGGAGCTGTTTTTT
CASSLIPGAETGELFF
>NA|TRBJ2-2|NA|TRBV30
TGTGCCTGGAGTGAACAGAGCACCGGGGAGCTGTTTTTT
CAWSEQSTGELFF
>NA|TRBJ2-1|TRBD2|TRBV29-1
TGCAGCGTTCACCGAGCGGGAGGAACCTACAATGAGCAGTTCTTC
CSVHRAGGTYNEQFF
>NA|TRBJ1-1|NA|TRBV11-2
TGTGCCAGCAGCTTACGTCATGCGGGATTTATTGATCGGAACACTGAAGCTTTCTTT
CASSLRHAGFIDRNTEAFF
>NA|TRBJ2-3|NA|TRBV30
TGTGCCTGCCAAGCTTTGAGCGATACGCAGTATTTT
CACQALSDTQYF
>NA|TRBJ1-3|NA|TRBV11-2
TGTGCCAGCAGCGCCACCCAGACAGCTGGAAACACCATATATTTT
CASSATQTAGNTIYF
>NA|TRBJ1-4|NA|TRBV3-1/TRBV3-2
TGTGCCAGCAGCCAAGACAGGCTAAATGAAAAACTGTTTTTT
CASSQDRLNEKLFF
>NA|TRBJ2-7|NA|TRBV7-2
TGTGCCAGCAGCTTACCTAGCACCGGCGAGCAGTACTTC
CASSLPSTGEQYF